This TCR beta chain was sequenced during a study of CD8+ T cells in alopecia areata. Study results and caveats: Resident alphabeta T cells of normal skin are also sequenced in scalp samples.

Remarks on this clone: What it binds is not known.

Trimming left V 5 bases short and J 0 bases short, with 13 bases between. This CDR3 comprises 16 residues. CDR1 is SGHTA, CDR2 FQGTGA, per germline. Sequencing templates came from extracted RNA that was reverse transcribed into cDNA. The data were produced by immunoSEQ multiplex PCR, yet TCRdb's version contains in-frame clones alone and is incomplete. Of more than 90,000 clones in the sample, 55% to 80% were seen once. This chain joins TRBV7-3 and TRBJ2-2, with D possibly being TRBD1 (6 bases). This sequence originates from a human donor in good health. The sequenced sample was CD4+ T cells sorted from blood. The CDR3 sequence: CASSMTGTTNTGELFF. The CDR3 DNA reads TGTGCCAGCAGCATGACCGGGACAACGAACACCGGGGAGCTGTTTTTT.